This entry concerns a single T cell receptor (beta chain). What it binds is unknown. The CDR3 consists of 14 residues. The germline V gene encodes CDR1 MNHEY and CDR2 SMNVEV (reference sequence). Trimming at V came to 6 bases and at J to 3 bases, leaving 6 bases not matched to a gene. Method: immunoSEQ multiplex PCR; TCRdb's copy keeps in-frame clones and lacks some. The data contain some 180,000 clones, more than 75% of them singletons. This record belongs to a study of cytomegalovirus exposure and HLA in healthy donors. Looking at the study overall: A subsequent analysis stated that the 100 to 150 validation repertoires were run on the same platform as the roughly 620 first-cohort repertoires.

Study-wide findings and caveats: In vitro work confirmed that three CMV-associated chains recognize CMV antigens. The tendency of first-cohort TCR clusters to co-occur in the roughly 120 validation repertoires was the finding of a later analysis. Per published reports, the classifier diagnosed cytomegalovirus status with high specificity and sensitivity.

This chain joins TRBV27 and TRBJ1-2, with 8 bases aligning to TRBD1. This receptor was obtained from a man younger than 40 in good health and CMV-seropositive. What was sequenced was PBMCs. CDR3 sequence reads: CASRGSGQDYGYTF. The CDR3 nucleotides are TGTGCCAGCAGAGGATCGGGACAGGACTATGGCTACACCTTC.